These T cell receptor beta chains were read from a single sample in a study of vaccination effects on CD4 cells after COVID-19. Antigen specificity for these receptors is unknown. Sequenced by immunoSEQ multiplex PCR; TCRdb stores in-frame clones only, minus some. The table records 60,000 to 75,000 clones, 65% to 85% of them present only once. The source was CD4+ T cells from PBMCs cultured with HIV peptides, collected before COVID-19 vaccination. The receptor set was obtained from a human donor who had a prior SARS-CoV-2 infection. CDR3s include the opening cysteine and the closing phenylalanine or tryptophan. Fields, in order: D gene, clone size, J gene, V gene, CDR3 protein, CDR3 DNA. D genes are given only for firm matches. Only part of the rows carry a size: once, few, many, or a class if the clone is expanded.

d_gene: TRBD2
abundance: once
j_gene: TRBJ2-5
v_gene: TRBV28
CDR3aa: CASSRPPGSAGETQYF
CDR3nt: TGTGCCAGCAGCCGTCCCCCGGGGTCAGCGGGGGAGACCCAGTACTTC

d_gene: TRBD2
abundance: few
j_gene: TRBJ2-1
v_gene: TRBV4-2
CDR3aa: CASSPLGLAVSYNEQFF
CDR3nt: TGTGCCAGCAGCCCACTAGGACTAGCGGTCTCCTACAATGAGCAGTTCTTC

d_gene: TRBD1
abundance: -
j_gene: TRBJ1-2
v_gene: TRBV29-1
CDR3aa: CSAGTGGLGYTF
CDR3nt: TGCAGCGCTGGGACAGGGGGCCTTGGCTACACCTTC

d_gene: -
abundance: -
j_gene: TRBJ1-3
v_gene: TRBV30
CDR3aa: CAWRTGTNSGNTIYF
CDR3nt: TGTGCCTGGAGAACCGGGACAAACTCTGGAAACACCATATATTTT

d_gene: -
abundance: -
j_gene: TRBJ2-1
v_gene: TRBV27
CDR3aa: CASRHSARLGYNDEQFF
CDR3nt: TGTGCCAGCAGACATTCTGCCCGACTAGGTTACAATGACGAGCAGTTCTTC

d_gene: -
abundance: -
j_gene: TRBJ1-2
v_gene: TRBV7-2
CDR3aa: CASSLDPSAGSIYGYTF
CDR3nt: TGTGCCAGCAGCTTAGACCCCTCGGCAGGGTCGATCTATGGCTACACCTTC

d_gene: -
abundance: -
j_gene: TRBJ2-5
v_gene: TRBV13
CDR3aa: CASSFSGMKTQYF
CDR3nt: TGTGCCAGCAGCTTTTCCGGCATGAAGACCCAGTACTTC

d_gene: -
abundance: few
j_gene: TRBJ1-4
v_gene: TRBV6-6
CDR3aa: CASSRDRFSEKLFF
CDR3nt: TGTGCCAGCAGTCGAGACAGGTTCAGCGAAAAACTGTTTTTT

d_gene: TRBD2
abundance: -
j_gene: TRBJ2-3
v_gene: TRBV5-4
CDR3aa: CASSAGLAGVTSTDTQYF
CDR3nt: TGTGCCAGCAGCGCAGGACTAGCGGGGGTCACTAGCACAGATACGCAGTATTTT

d_gene: -
abundance: -
j_gene: TRBJ2-5
v_gene: TRBV7-7
CDR3aa: CASSPLTGSETQYF
CDR3nt: TGTGCTAGCAGCCCCTTAACAGGGTCCGAGACCCAGTACTTC

d_gene: TRBD1
abundance: -
j_gene: TRBJ1-6
v_gene: TRBV27
CDR3aa: CASRLRTGHNSPLHF
CDR3nt: TGTGCCAGCAGACTTCGGACAGGGCATAATTCACCCCTCCACTTT

d_gene: TRBD2
abundance: few
j_gene: TRBJ2-1
v_gene: TRBV7-6
CDR3aa: CASSLLAGGPYNEQFF
CDR3nt: TGTGCCAGCAGCTTACTAGCGGGAGGGCCCTACAATGAGCAGTTCTTC

d_gene: -
abundance: -
j_gene: TRBJ1-6
v_gene: TRBV7-2
CDR3aa: CASTPSWGENSPLHF
CDR3nt: TGTGCCAGCACGCCAAGCTGGGGAGAAAATTCACCCCTCCACTTT

d_gene: -
abundance: -
j_gene: TRBJ1-1
v_gene: TRBV2
CDR3aa: CATSWEMNTEAFF
CDR3nt: TGTGCCACGTCGTGGGAGATGAACACTGAAGCTTTCTTT

d_gene: TRBD1
abundance: -
j_gene: TRBJ1-2
v_gene: TRBV2
CDR3aa: CASSGPGGIDGYTF
CDR3nt: TGTGCCAGCAGCGGGCCAGGGGGCATCGATGGCTACACCTTC

d_gene: -
abundance: -
j_gene: TRBJ2-7
v_gene: TRBV2
CDR3aa: CASSDPGDEQYF
CDR3nt: TGTGCCAGCAGTGACCCAGGGGATGAGCAGTACTTC

d_gene: TRBD1
abundance: -
j_gene: TRBJ1-6
v_gene: TRBV2
CDR3aa: CASSESWTGSPLHF
CDR3nt: TGTGCCAGCAGTGAATCTTGGACAGGGTCACCCCTCCACTTT

d_gene: TRBD1
abundance: -
j_gene: TRBJ1-1
v_gene: TRBV7-9
CDR3aa: CASSLRTGDTEAFF
CDR3nt: TGTGCCAGCAGCTTAAGGACAGGGGATACTGAAGCTTTCTTT

d_gene: -
abundance: -
j_gene: TRBJ1-3
v_gene: TRBV6-5
CDR3aa: CASSPVAGAGNTIYF
CDR3nt: TGTGCCAGCAGTCCGGTGGCGGGGGCTGGAAACACCATATATTTT

d_gene: TRBD2
abundance: -
j_gene: TRBJ2-2
v_gene: TRBV5-1
CDR3aa: CASSMGLADTGELFF
CDR3nt: TGCGCCAGCAGCATGGGACTAGCGGACACCGGGGAGCTGTTTTTT

d_gene: -
abundance: -
j_gene: TRBJ2-1
v_gene: TRBV12-5
CDR3aa: CASGSLRDSVGYEQFF
CDR3nt: TGTGCTAGTGGGTCTCTCCGGGACTCCGTGGGGTATGAGCAGTTCTTC

d_gene: -
abundance: -
j_gene: TRBJ2-5
v_gene: TRBV4-2
CDR3aa: CASSPRRLAEGGTQYF
CDR3nt: TGTGCCAGCAGCCCCCGCCGGCTAGCGGAGGGGGGGACCCAGTACTTC

d_gene: -
abundance: -
j_gene: TRBJ2-5
v_gene: TRBV19
CDR3aa: CASSIGPTFNQETQYF
CDR3nt: TGTGCCAGTAGTATAGGCCCCACCTTTAACCAAGAGACCCAGTACTTC

d_gene: -
abundance: -
j_gene: TRBJ1-4
v_gene: TRBV4-3
CDR3aa: CASSQDPGRAANEKLFF
CDR3nt: TGCGCCAGCAGCCAAGACCCGGGCCGCGCAGCTAATGAAAAACTGTTTTTT

d_gene: -
abundance: -
j_gene: TRBJ2-5
v_gene: TRBV3-1/TRBV3-2
CDR3aa: CASSQPGQQETQYF
CDR3nt: TGTGCCAGCAGCCAACCCGGACAGCAAGAGACCCAGTACTTC

d_gene: -
abundance: few
j_gene: TRBJ2-3
v_gene: TRBV7-3
CDR3aa: CASSLSGADTQYF
CDR3nt: TGTGCCAGCAGCTTAAGCGGGGCAGATACGCAGTATTTT

d_gene: -
abundance: few
j_gene: TRBJ2-2
v_gene: TRBV18
CDR3aa: CASSPASTGELFF
CDR3nt: TGTGCCAGCTCACCGGCGTCCACCGGGGAGCTGTTTTTT

d_gene: -
abundance: -
j_gene: TRBJ2-5
v_gene: TRBV28
CDR3aa: CASSLWGIQETQYF
CDR3nt: TGTGCCAGCAGTTTATGGGGAATCCAAGAGACCCAGTACTTC

d_gene: -
abundance: few
j_gene: TRBJ1-5
v_gene: TRBV19
CDR3aa: CASSIGGSRSNQPQHF
CDR3nt: TGTGCCAGTAGTATAGGTGGCAGTCGTAGCAATCAGCCCCAGCATTTT

d_gene: -
abundance: few
j_gene: TRBJ2-3
v_gene: TRBV7-9
CDR3aa: CASSLVRNRHDTQYF
CDR3nt: TGTGCCAGCAGCTTAGTCCGAAACCGACATGATACGCAGTATTTT